This TCR beta chain was found in a study of human T cells and chemical hapten exposure. Study conclusions and caveats: There was no change with DPC sensitization in TCRs above 1 in 1000 frequency.

TCRdb analysed the RACE reads with MiXCR anew, one entry per CDR3 protein. In the table there are 250,000 or so distinct CDR3 sequences, around 7% of which are singletons. Time point: pre-sensitization, week 0. Noted treatment: therapeutic diphenylcyclopropenone sensitization with weekly scalp DPC. Phlebotomy was performed prior to application of every patch test. It was from unfractionated whole blood that total RNA was extracted. A note on this clonotype: No antigen is known for it.

V gave up 1 base and J gave up 0 bases, with 8 bases separating them. The CDR3 is made up of 15 amino acids. Germline CDR1 and CDR2: SGHRS and YFSETQ. The sample consisted of whole blood, taken in connection with sensitization to the hapten diphenylcyclopropenone (DPC). This rearrangement joins TRBV5-1 to TRBJ2-4; possibly TRBD2 for D (5 bases). This TCR was sampled from a man aged 18 to 29 with alopecia areata. Some clones in this sample may be carry-over from other donors' samples. This chain's CDR3 is CASSLSGLAKNIQYF. CDR3 nucleotide sequence: TGCGCCAGCAGCTTGTCGGGGTTAGCCAAAAACATTCAGTACTTC.